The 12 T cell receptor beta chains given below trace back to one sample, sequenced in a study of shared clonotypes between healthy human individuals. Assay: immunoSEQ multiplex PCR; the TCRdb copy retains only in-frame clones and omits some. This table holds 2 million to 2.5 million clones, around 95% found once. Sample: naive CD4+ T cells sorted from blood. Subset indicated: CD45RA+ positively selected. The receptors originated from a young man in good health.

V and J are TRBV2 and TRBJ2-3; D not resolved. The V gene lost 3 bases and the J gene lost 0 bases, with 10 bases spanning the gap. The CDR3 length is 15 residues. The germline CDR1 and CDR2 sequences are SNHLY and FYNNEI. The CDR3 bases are TGTGCCAGCAGTGAGACATGGGCCAGCACAGATACGCAGTATTTT. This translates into CASSETWASTDTQYF.

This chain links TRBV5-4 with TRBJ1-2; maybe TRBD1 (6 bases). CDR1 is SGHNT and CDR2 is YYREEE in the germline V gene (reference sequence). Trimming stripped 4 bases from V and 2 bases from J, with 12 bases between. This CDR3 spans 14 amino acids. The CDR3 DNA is TGTGCCAGCAGCACGGGGGGCGCGAACTATGGCTACACCTTC. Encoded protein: CASSTGGANYGYTF.

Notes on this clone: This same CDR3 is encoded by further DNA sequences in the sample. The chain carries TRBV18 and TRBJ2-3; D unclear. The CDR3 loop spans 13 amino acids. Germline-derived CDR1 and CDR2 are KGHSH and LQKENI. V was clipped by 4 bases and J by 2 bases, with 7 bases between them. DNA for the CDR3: TGTGCCAGCTCACACCCTAACACAGATACGCAGTATTTT. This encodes CASSHPNTDTQYF.

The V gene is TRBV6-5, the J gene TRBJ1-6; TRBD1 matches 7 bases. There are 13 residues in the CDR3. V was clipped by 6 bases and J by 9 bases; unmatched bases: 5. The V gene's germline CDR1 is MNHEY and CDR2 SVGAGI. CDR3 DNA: TGTGCCAGCAGCTACGACAGGGTTTCACCCCTCCACTTT. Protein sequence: CASSYDRVSPLHF.

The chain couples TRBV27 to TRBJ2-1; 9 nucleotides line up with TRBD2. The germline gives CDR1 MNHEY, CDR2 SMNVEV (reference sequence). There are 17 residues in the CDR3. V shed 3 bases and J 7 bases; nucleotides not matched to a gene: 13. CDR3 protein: CASSFPLAGASWNEQFF. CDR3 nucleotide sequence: TGTGCCAGCAGTTTCCCCTTAGCGGGAGCCTCCTGGAATGAGCAGTTCTTC.

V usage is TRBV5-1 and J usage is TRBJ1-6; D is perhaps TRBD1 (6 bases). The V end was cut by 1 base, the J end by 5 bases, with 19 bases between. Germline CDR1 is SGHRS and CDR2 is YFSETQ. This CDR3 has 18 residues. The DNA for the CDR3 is TGCGCCAGCAGCTTGCTATCGACGCGACAGGTAGATAATTCACCCCTCCACTTT. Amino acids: CASSLLSTRQVDNSPLHF.

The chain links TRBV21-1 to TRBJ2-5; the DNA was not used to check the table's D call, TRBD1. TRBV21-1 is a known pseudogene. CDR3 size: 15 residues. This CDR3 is CASSNGGTGSETQYF. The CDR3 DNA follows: TGTGCCAGCAGCAACGGAGGGACAGGTTCAGAGACCCAGTACTTC.

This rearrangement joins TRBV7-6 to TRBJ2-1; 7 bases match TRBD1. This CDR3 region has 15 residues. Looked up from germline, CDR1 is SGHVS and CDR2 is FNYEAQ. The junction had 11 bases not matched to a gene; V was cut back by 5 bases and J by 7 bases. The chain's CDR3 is CASSPSPYRGNEQFF. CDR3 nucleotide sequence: TGTGCCAGCAGCCCGAGCCCTTACAGGGGTAATGAGCAGTTCTTC.

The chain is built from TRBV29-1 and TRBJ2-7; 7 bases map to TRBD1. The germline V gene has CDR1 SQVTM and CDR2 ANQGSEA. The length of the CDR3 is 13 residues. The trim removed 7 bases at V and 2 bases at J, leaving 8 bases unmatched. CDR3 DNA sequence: TGCAGCGCTTTAGGACAGGCAACCTACGAGCAGTACTTC. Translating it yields CSALGQATYEQYF.

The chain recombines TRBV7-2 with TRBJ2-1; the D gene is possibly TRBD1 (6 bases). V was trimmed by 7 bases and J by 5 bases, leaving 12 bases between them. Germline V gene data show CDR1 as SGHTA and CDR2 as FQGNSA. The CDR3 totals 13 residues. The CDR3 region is CASTQGVDNEQFF. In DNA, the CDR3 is TGTGCCAGCACACAGGGAGTAGACAATGAGCAGTTCTTC.

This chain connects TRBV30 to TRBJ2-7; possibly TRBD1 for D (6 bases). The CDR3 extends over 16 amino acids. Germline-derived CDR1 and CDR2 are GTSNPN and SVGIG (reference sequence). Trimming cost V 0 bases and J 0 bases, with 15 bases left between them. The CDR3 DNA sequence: TGTGCCTGGAGTGTGATGGGCAGGGGCTTCTCCTACGAGCAGTACTTC. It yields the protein CAWSVMGRGFSYEQYF.

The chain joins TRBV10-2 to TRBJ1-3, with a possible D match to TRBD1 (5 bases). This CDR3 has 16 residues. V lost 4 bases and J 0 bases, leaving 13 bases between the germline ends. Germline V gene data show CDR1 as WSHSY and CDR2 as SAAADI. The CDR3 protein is CASSVGRASSGNTIYF. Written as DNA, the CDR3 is TGCGCCAGCAGTGTGGGACGGGCCTCCTCTGGAAACACCATATATTTT.